This is a list of T cell receptor beta chains from one sample in a study of blood T cell repertoires in COVID-19. TCRdb's copy holds only in-frame clones and misses some; the assay was immunoSEQ multiplex PCR. Of about 250,000 clones in the sample, about 85% are singletons; the top ten hold roughly 0.94%. Sequencing used peripheral blood. All receptors come from a human donor with COVID-19, enrolled during active disease. The donor label of this sample is uncertain. Each CDR3 is given with its conserved first and last residue.

j_call v_call cdr3_length cdr3_aa
TRBJ1-6 TRBV10-3 14 CAISQGADNSPLHF
TRBJ1-2 TRBV5-6 15 CASSLRDRRAYGYTF
TRBJ2-3 TRBV29-1 13 CSVGGGRRDTQYF
TRBJ1-1 TRBV19 13 CASKLGGATEAFF
TRBJ1-2 TRBV5-8 13 CASRFTGYYGYTF
TRBJ1-3 TRBV19 13 CASIRNSGNTIYF
TRBJ2-7 TRBV5-4 15 CASSSSGTGIYEQYF
TRBJ1-1 TRBV5-1 16 CASSTDRGTVNTEAFF
TRBJ1-1 TRBV9 14 CASSGGGLDTEAFF
TRBJ2-3 TRBV6-5 11 CASQRADTQYF
TRBJ1-1 TRBV10-3 14 CAISERGQSTEAFF
TRBJ2-7 TRBV19 12 CASRDRFIGQYF
TRBJ2-1 TRBV7-2 13 CASSLAWENEQFF
TRBJ1-6 TRBV7-2 14 CASSYDRVNSPLHF
TRBJ1-2 TRBV19 15 CASGNRIPTNYGYTF
TRBJ1-1 TRBV19 15 CASSIRGTLNTEAFF
TRBJ1-3 TRBV2 15 CASSSAGYSGNTIYF
TRBJ1-2 TRBV19 13 CASSIIPDSGYTF
TRBJ2-2 TRBV7-2 16 CASSLARARITGELFF
TRBJ1-1 TRBV27 21 CASGFDSGNPTPQQGWTEAFF
TRBJ1-2 TRBV15 15 CATSRAGQGAEVGTF
TRBJ1-5 TRBV27 14 CASSLYRGSQPQHF
TRBJ2-7 TRBV11-1 13 CASSPRGRYEQYF
TRBJ1-2 TRBV28 13 CASSTVARSGYTF
TRBJ1-6 TRBV6-1 16 CASSDGGNSYNSPLHF
TRBJ1-3 TRBV9 17 CASSVDPLPRTGNTIYF
TRBJ1-1 TRBV19 13 CASSIPLGTEAFF
TRBJ2-1 TRBV12-3/TRBV12-4 13 CASRPGARVEQFF
TRBJ1-5 TRBV28 13 CASGDRGHQPQHF
TRBJ1-1 TRBV10-3 16 CAISELQGRRYTEAFF
TRBJ1-1 TRBV18 14 CASSRDSKNTEAFF
TRBJ1-1 TRBV6-5 13 CASKRGKDTEAFF
TRBJ1-1 TRBV18 16 CASSQRTGYLDTEAFF
TRBJ1-1 TRBV7-8 11 CASSPRQVAFF
TRBJ2-1 TRBV11-2 13 CASSLKPHNEQFF
TRBJ2-2 TRBV2 13 CASSGRGTGELFF
TRBJ1-4 TRBV1 15 CTSSPGGQLNEKLFF
TRBJ1-5 TRBV7-9 15 CASSLEGGRNQPQHF
TRBJ1-6 TRBV3-1/TRBV3-2 13 CASSQDRVSPLHF
TRBJ1-2 TRBV9 14 CASSQGTEISSYTF
TRBJ2-7 TRBV10-3 14 CAIRIDGSSYEQYF
TRBJ2-1 TRBV19 13 CASSIAGKGEQFF
TRBJ2-5 TRBV13 17 CASSPRGGAPGQETQYF
TRBJ1-1 TRBV7-8 13 CASSWTENTEAFF